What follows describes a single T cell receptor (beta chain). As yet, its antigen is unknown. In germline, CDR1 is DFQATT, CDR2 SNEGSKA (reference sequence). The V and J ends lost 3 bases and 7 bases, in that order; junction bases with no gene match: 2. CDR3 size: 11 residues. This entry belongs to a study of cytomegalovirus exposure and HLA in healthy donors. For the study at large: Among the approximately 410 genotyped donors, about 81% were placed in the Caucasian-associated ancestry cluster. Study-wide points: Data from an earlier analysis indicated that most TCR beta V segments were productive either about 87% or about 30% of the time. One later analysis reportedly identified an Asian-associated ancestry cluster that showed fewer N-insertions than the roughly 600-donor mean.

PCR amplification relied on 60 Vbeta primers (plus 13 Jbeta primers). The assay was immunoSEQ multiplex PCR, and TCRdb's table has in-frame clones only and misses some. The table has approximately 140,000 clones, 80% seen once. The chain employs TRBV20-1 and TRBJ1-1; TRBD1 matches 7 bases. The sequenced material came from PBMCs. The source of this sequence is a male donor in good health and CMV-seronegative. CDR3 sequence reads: CSASWDSEAFF. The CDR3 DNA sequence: TGCAGTGCTAGTTGGGACAGTGAAGCTTTCTTT.